Below, 30 T cell receptor beta chains from the same sample are listed, as sequenced in a study of cytomegalovirus exposure and HLA in healthy donors. Use of 60 Vbeta and 13 Jbeta primers characterized the PCR. Data came from immunoSEQ multiplex PCR; TCRdb stores just in-frame clones and leaves some out. The sample has nearly 110,000 clones, roughly four fifths seen once. The sample taken for sequencing was PBMCs. The receptors were sampled from a middle-aged man in good health and CMV-seronegative.

The rearrangement uses TRBV10-3 and TRBJ2-3; 16 bases align to TRBD2. CDR1 and CDR2 from the germline V gene are ENHRY and SYGVKD. CDR3 size: 21 residues. J was trimmed by 3 bases and V by 4 bases; bases with no gene match: 16. CDR3 loop: CAISASGTSGGAPSFTDTQYF. The CDR3 DNA follows: TGTGCCATCAGTGCTTCCGGGACTAGCGGGGGGGCCCCCTCATTTACAGATACGCAGTATTTT.

The chain carries TRBV9 and TRBJ1-6, with TRBD1 as a possible D gene (6 bases). The V end lost 0 bases, the J end lost 10 bases, and 14 bases lay between the germline ends. The CDR3 totals 15 residues. Germline CDR1 and CDR2: SGDLS and YYNGEE. The CDR3: CASSVGQGRGSPLHF. CDR3 nucleotides: TGTGCCAGCAGCGTAGGGCAGGGGCGAGGATCACCCCTCCACTTT.

The chain uses TRBV6-1 and TRBJ1-2, with a tentative D call TRBD1 (5 bases). Trimming shortened V by 1 base and J by 6 bases, and 21 bases separated the two germline ends. CDR1 is MNHNS and CDR2 is SASEGT in the germline V gene. The CDR3 runs to 17 residues. CDR3 amino acids: CASSEGGQGIGADGYTF. The CDR3 DNA follows: TGTGCCAGCAGTGAAGGTGGGCAGGGAATAGGGGCCGATGGCTACACCTTC.

This chain links TRBV13 with TRBJ1-2; perhaps TRBD1 as D (6 bases). Trimming left V 2 bases short and J 4 bases short, with 8 bases between. The CDR3 is 13 amino acids. Germline V lookup: CDR1 PRHDT, CDR2 FYEKMQ (reference sequence). The CDR3 DNA sequence: TGTGCCAGCAGCTTACTAGGGGGCTATGGCTACACCTTC. Encoded protein: CASSLLGGYGYTF.

This clone has only one observation. This chain connects TRBV29-1 to TRBJ2-5; 7 bases map to TRBD2. The end of the DNA fits TRBJ2-7 better, so the J call may be wrong. Germline-derived CDR1 and CDR2 are SQVTM and ANQGSEA. This CDR3 comprises 12 residues. The CDR3 DNA reads TGCAGCGTTGAAGAGGGGGGGTACGAGCAGTACTTC. As protein: CSVEEGGYEQYF.

This clone was counted a few times. The chain has TRBV15 and TRBJ1-2; maybe TRBD1 (6 bases). Germline V gives CDR1 LNHNV, CDR2 YYDKDF (reference sequence). V lost 1 base, J lost 4 bases, and 13 bases lay in between. The CDR3 length is 15 residues. The CDR3: CATSRGTPDSYGYTF. The CDR3 DNA reads TGTGCCACCAGCAGAGGGACTCCGGACAGCTATGGCTACACCTTC.

The V call is TRBV5-6, the J call TRBJ1-2; D not resolved. This CDR3 is 13 amino acids long. The germline gives CDR1 SGHDT, CDR2 YYEEEE. Trimming left V 0 bases short and J 4 bases short, with 7 bases between. CDR3 protein: CASSLVQAYGYTF. The DNA for the CDR3 is TGTGCCAGCAGCTTGGTCCAGGCCTATGGCTACACCTTC.

The chain combines TRBV11-2 with TRBJ1-2; perhaps TRBD1 as D (6 bases). This CDR3 has 17 residues. CDR1 SGHAT and CDR2 FQNNGV come from the germline V gene. V lost 3 bases to trimming and J lost 0 bases, with 17 bases between them. CDR3 sequence: CASSFKAGDLPNYGYTF. The CDR3 nucleotides are TGTGCCAGCAGCTTTAAGGCAGGGGACCTACCTAACTATGGCTACACCTTC.

The J gene is TRBJ1-6, the V gene TRBV6-5; weak D call: TRBD1 (6 bases). The CDR3 spans 14 residues. Trimming stripped 5 bases from V and 10 bases from J, with 15 bases between. Germline V gene sequence: CDR1 MNHEY, CDR2 SVGAGI. The DNA of the CDR3 is TGTGCCAGCAGTCCAGGGGTTATCTGGTCACCCCTCCACTTT. Its translation: CASSPGVIWSPLHF.

The chain is built from TRBV28 and TRBJ2-7, with 7 bases that match TRBD1. CDR1 is MDHEN and CDR2 is SYDVKM in the germline V gene. J was trimmed by 1 base and V by 3 bases; bases with no gene match: 6. The CDR3 consists of 15 residues. CDR3 amino acids: CASSFEAGGSYEQYV. The CDR3 DNA sequence: TGTGCCAGCAGTTTTGAGGCAGGGGGATCCTACGAGCAGTACGTC.

The chain is built from TRBV19 and TRBJ1-4, with 11 bases lining up with TRBD1. Germline values: CDR1 LNHDA, CDR2 SQIVND (reference sequence). The length of the CDR3 is 16 residues. J was trimmed by 3 bases and V by 5 bases; bases with no gene match: 5. The CDR3 is CASSGDRGAANEKLFF. The CDR3 region has the DNA TGTGCCAGTAGTGGGGACAGGGGGGCAGCTAATGAAAAACTGTTTTTT.

This chain links TRBV5-1 with TRBJ1-1, with a weak D call TRBD1 (6 bases). The V gene lost 1 base and the J gene lost 1 base, with 8 bases spanning the gap. The CDR3 has 14 amino acids. In germline, CDR1 is SGHRS, CDR2 YFSETQ. The CDR3 region is CASSLSGANTEAFF. The CDR3 DNA reads as TGCGCCAGCAGCTTGTCAGGGGCGAACACTGAAGCTTTCTTT.

This sequence joins TRBV29-1 and TRBJ1-1; 8 bases are shared with TRBD1. The CDR3 loop spans 14 amino acids. The trim removed 4 bases at V and 4 bases at J, leaving 8 bases unmatched. Germline values: CDR1 SQVTM, CDR2 ANQGSEA. The CDR3 nucleotides are TGCAGCGTTGGGCAGGGGGCGCGATTCACTGAAGCTTTCTTT. Encoded protein: CSVGQGARFTEAFF.

This clone was counted a single time. The rearrangement uses TRBV6-6 and TRBJ2-5, with D maybe TRBD2 (6 bases). Trimming stripped 2 bases from V and 5 bases from J, with 12 bases between. The CDR3 covers 14 residues. Germline V gives CDR1 MNHNY, CDR2 SVGAGI (reference sequence). CDR3 DNA sequence: TGTGCCAGCAGTTACGGGCTAGCGTCGGAGACCCAGTACTTC. Its translation: CASSYGLASETQYF.

CDR3: CASSLTVVRGSSEAFF. CDR3 DNA sequence: TGCGCCAGCAGCTTGACTGTAGTCAGGGGATCGAGTGAAGCTTTCTTT. The V gene is TRBV5-1, the J gene TRBJ1-1, with D possibly TRBD1 on 6 matching bases. CDR1 and CDR2 from the germline V gene are SGHRS and YFSETQ. V lost 1 base to trimming and J lost 7 bases, with 20 bases between them. This CDR3 has 16 amino acids.

The chain recombines TRBV11-2 with TRBJ2-4; 12 bases match TRBD2. The trim removed 6 bases at V and 6 bases at J, leaving 15 bases unmatched. Germline assignment: CDR1 SGHAT and CDR2 FQNNGV. The CDR3 covers 18 residues. CDR3 region: CASSSLAGGRLAGNIQYF. The CDR3 nucleotides read TGTGCCAGCAGTTCTCTAGCGGGGGGGAGGTTAGCAGGAAACATTCAGTACTTC.

The chain combines TRBV5-4 with TRBJ2-1; TRBD1 might be the D (5 bases). The CDR3 runs to 13 residues. The ends were cut back, 0 bases at V and 7 bases at J, with 8 bases in the middle. Germline loops: CDR1 SGHNT, CDR2 YYREEE (reference sequence). CDR3 in amino acids: CASSLDRLNEQFF. CDR3 nucleotides: TGTGCCAGCAGCTTGGACAGGTTGAATGAGCAGTTCTTC.

The chain has TRBV11-2 and TRBJ2-4; 10 nucleotides agree with TRBD2. The CDR3 extends over 15 amino acids. V shed 4 bases and J 1 base; nucleotides not matched to a gene: 1. CDR1 is SGHAT and CDR2 is FQNNGV in the germline V gene. The CDR3 loop reads CASSSLAGAKNIQYF. The CDR3 bases are TGTGCCAGCAGCTCACTAGCGGGGGCCAAAAACATTCAGTACTTC.

V gene TRBV30 combines with J gene TRBJ1-6, with 10 bases that match TRBD1. CDR1 and CDR2 (germline): GTSNPN, SVGIG (reference sequence). This CDR3 contains 13 residues. The V and J ends lost 7 bases and 7 bases, in that order; junction bases with no gene match: 4. The DNA of the CDR3 is TGTGCCTCAGCGGGACAGGGGAATTCACCCCTCCACTTT. As protein: CASAGQGNSPLHF.

This chain joins TRBV6-6 and TRBJ2-7; D may be TRBD2 (6 bases). The germline V gene has CDR1 MNHNY and CDR2 SVGAGI (reference sequence). This CDR3 is 14 amino acids long. Trimming removed 0 bases at V and 5 bases at J, with 11 bases between. The CDR3 spells CASSYSKEGHEQYV. DNA of the CDR3: TGTGCCAGCAGTTACTCGAAGGAGGGGCACGAGCAGTACGTC.

The rearrangement uses TRBV5-8 and TRBJ2-3; 12 nucleotides match TRBD2. The CDR3 length is 18 residues. The germline V gene encodes CDR1 SGHTS and CDR2 YDEGEE. J was trimmed by 2 bases and V by 3 bases; bases with no gene match: 10. The CDR3 loop is CASSWETGLAGNTDTQYF. CDR3 nucleotide sequence: TGTGCCAGCAGCTGGGAGACCGGACTAGCGGGGAACACAGATACGCAGTATTTT. Variable domain in full (rest from reference TRBV5-8 and TRBJ2-3): EAGVTQSPTHLIKTRGQQATLRCSPISGHTSVYWYQQALGLGLQFLLWYDEGEERNRGNFPPRFSGRQFPNYSSELNVNALELEDSALYLCASSWETGLAGNTDTQYFGPGTRLTVL.

CDR3 amino acids: CASSSGGALDTQYF. CDR3 nucleotides: TGCGCCAGCAGTAGCGGGGGGGCCTTAGATACGCAGTATTTT. The gene calls are TRBV10-2 and TRBJ2-3, with 10 nucleotides matching TRBD2. Germline loops: CDR1 WSHSY, CDR2 SAAADI. The junction had 4 bases not matched to a gene; V was cut back by 5 bases and J by 5 bases. The CDR3 consists of 14 residues.

This chain connects TRBV4-1 to TRBJ2-1, with TRBD2 matching 12 bases. The CDR3 has 17 residues. V lost 1 base and J lost 8; bases outside the gene matches: 9. Germline V gene sequence: CDR1 MGHRA, CDR2 YSYEKL. The CDR3 DNA sequence: TGCGCCAGCAGCCAAGTCTCTAGCGGGGGGGTCCGTCATGAGCAGTTCTTC. Translation gives CASSQVSSGGVRHEQFF.

This sequence joins TRBV7-8 and TRBJ1-1; D perhaps matches TRBD1 (5 bases). Germline loops: CDR1 SGHVS, CDR2 FQNEAQ. CDR3 length: 13 residues. The V end was cut by 3 bases, the J end by 2 bases, with 7 bases between. This chain's CDR3 is CASSFRANTEAFF. The CDR3 coding sequence is TGTGCCAGCAGCTTCAGGGCAAACACTGAAGCTTTCTTT.

The V gene is TRBV4-1, the J gene TRBJ1-5; no definite D call. This CDR3 has 13 residues. The germline CDR1 and CDR2 sequences are MGHRA and YSYEKL. V gave up 0 bases and J gave up 9 bases, with 9 bases separating them. The CDR3 protein is CASSQEVALPQHF. As DNA, the CDR3 is TGCGCCAGCAGCCAAGAGGTAGCTCTGCCCCAGCATTTT.

The J gene is TRBJ1-5, the V gene TRBV11-2; D uncertain. Germline CDR1 and CDR2: SGHAT and FQNNGV. This CDR3 has 14 amino acids. V was clipped by 4 bases and J by 1 base, with 8 bases between them. CDR3 region: CASSSGNSNQPQHF. DNA of the CDR3: TGTGCCAGCAGCTCTGGCAACAGCAATCAGCCCCAGCATTTT.

V gene TRBV5-1 combines with J gene TRBJ1-5; a weak D match, TRBD1 (5 bases). The CDR3 runs 15 residues. Trimming removed 0 bases at V and 3 bases at J, with 10 bases between. The V gene's germline CDR1 is SGHRS and CDR2 YFSETQ. CDR3 bases: TGCGCCAGCAGCTTGGGGGGGGGTTCCAATCAGCCCCAGCATTTT. Translated: CASSLGGGSNQPQHF.

This clone was seen once. The genes are TRBV18 and TRBJ2-6; 8 bases are a match to TRBD1. The CDR3 has 16 amino acids. The ends lost 4 bases at V and 0 bases at J; junction bases unmatched: 2. Germline CDR1 reads KGHSH; CDR2 reads LQKENI. The CDR3 loop is CASSRDRPSGANVLTF. CDR3 sequence (DNA): TGTGCCAGCTCACGGGACAGGCCCTCTGGGGCCAACGTCCTGACTTTC.

J is TRBJ1-2 and V is TRBV28; D possibly corresponds to TRBD1 (5 bases). Trimming removed 5 bases at V and 0 bases at J, with 16 bases between. CDR1 and CDR2 from the germline V gene are MDHEN and SYDVKM. The CDR3 sequence is 16 residues long. CDR3: CASSTPGGDSNYGYTF. CDR3 bases: TGTGCCAGCAGTACCCCCGGGGGGGACTCTAACTATGGCTACACCTTC.

The gene calls are TRBV5-6 and TRBJ1-5; D might be TRBD1 (6 bases). The germline V gene has CDR1 SGHDT and CDR2 YYEEEE. V dropped 5 bases and J dropped 4 bases, with 10 bases sitting between them. CDR3 length equals 13 residues. Here the CDR3 DNA reads TGTGCCAGCAGTCCAGGGGTTAATCAGCCCCAGCATTTT. Its protein is CASSPGVNQPQHF. Based on the CDR3 plus reference TRBV5-6 and TRBJ1-5, the full variable domain is DAGVTQSPTHLIKTRGQQVTLRCSPKSGHDTVSWYQQALGQGPQFIFQYYEEEERQRGNFPDRFSGHQFPNYSSELNVNALLLGDSALYLCASSPGVNQPQHFGDGTRLSIL.